This T cell receptor beta chain was retrieved from a study of T cell clusters in autoimmune cytopenias. General study findings and limits: TRB repertoire shifts in secondary cytopenia and chronic lymphocytic leukemia mostly reflected lymphoma, not autoimmunity. Physiological T cell clusters of healthy donors were apparently absent in primary autoimmune cytopenia patients. The T cell clusters were defined only in silico, without experimental functional validation. Compared with active autoimmune hepatitis patients, healthy donors showed approximately 3-fold more exclusive TRB clusters.

TRB rearrangements were amplified by touch-down multiplex PCR with mixed TRB-A/B primers. TCRdb reprocessed the multiplex PCR reads, with one entry per CDR3 protein and no DNA. This table lists some 4,800 distinct CDR3 sequences. Of note for this clonotype: No antigen is known for it.

About 39,000 genome equivalents of blood DNA were amplified for TRB. The CDR3 spans 16 residues. Per the germline V gene, CDR1 is SEHNR and CDR2 is FQNEAQ (reference sequence). The chain has TRBV7-9 and TRBJ2-1; the D gene TCRdb calls, TRBD1, cannot be checked with no DNA. This clonotype originated in a human donor with an autoimmune cytopenia or autoimmune hepatitis (not recorded which). The source material was peripheral blood. CDR3: CASSPGRQSLRDEQFF.